This T cell receptor (beta chain) came from a study of Tregs in tolerant kidney transplant recipients. Trimming took 4 bases from V and 4 from J, leaving 14 bases between them. The CDR3 is 14 residues long. Germline values: CDR1 SGHDT, CDR2 YYEEEE. Sequencing was performed with immunoSEQ multiplex PCR; in TCRdb, only in-frame clones are kept and a portion is missing. The sample includes approximately 60,000 clones, nearly 98% of them seen just once. The source is a human donor who received a combined kidney and bone marrow transplant. The material was Tregs from blood, obtained before the transplant. The J gene is TRBJ1-2, the V gene TRBV5-6, with no clear D. In DNA form, the CDR3 reads TGTGCCAGCAGCGTCGGCAGGCCTGGCTATGGCTACACCTTC. Translating gives CASSVGRPGYGYTF.